These 14 T cell receptor beta chains were all obtained from the same sample, sequenced in a study of technical replicates of blood from a few donors. The repertoire was sequenced with immunoSEQ multiplex PCR; TCRdb's copy has only in-frame clones and lacks some. This table holds tens of thousands of clones, roughly 90% found once. The sequencing sample was made of T cells isolated from PBMCs. The receptors derive from a human donor in good health.

V is TRBV4-2 and J is TRBJ2-3, with D possibly being TRBD2 (6 bases). V lost 2 bases and J lost 2, with 11 bases in between. CDR1 is LGHNA, CDR2 YNFKEQ, per germline. The CDR3 has 15 residues. DNA for the CDR3: TGTGCCAGCAGCCAACCTGGACTAATCACAGATACGCAGTATTTT. Residues: CASSQPGLITDTQYF.

This clone was detected only once. V is TRBV4-1 and J is TRBJ2-7; D is unresolved. The CDR3 extends over 15 amino acids. Trimming left V 0 bases short and J 3 bases short, with 12 bases between. In germline, CDR1 is MGHRA, CDR2 YSYEKL. The CDR3 nucleotides read TGCGCCAGCAGCCAAGAGTGGGCGCCTAACTACGAGCAGTACTTC. Translated: CASSQEWAPNYEQYF.

In nucleotides, the CDR3 is TGTGCCAGCAGCTTGGGTAGATCAAGCTCTGGAAACACCATATATTTT. This translates into CASSLGRSSSGNTIYF. The chain uses TRBV5-6 and TRBJ1-3; D not certain. The CDR3 runs 16 residues. Trimming pared 0 bases from V and 0 bases from J, leaving 10 bases between. Per the germline V gene, CDR1 is SGHDT and CDR2 is YYEEEE.

The V gene is TRBV2, the J gene TRBJ1-2; 7 bases map to TRBD1. The length of the CDR3 is 11 residues. Trimming removed 7 bases from V and 7 bases from J; junction bases left unmatched: 3. CDR1 is SNHLY, CDR2 FYNNEI, per germline. CDR3 amino acids: CASMTGFGYTF. CDR3 nucleotides: TGTGCCAGCATGACAGGGTTTGGCTACACCTTC.

This chain uses TRBV25-1 with TRBJ1-2; a weak D match, TRBD1 (6 bases). This CDR3 has 16 amino acids. V gave up 3 bases and J gave up 7 bases, with 21 bases separating them. The germline CDR1 and CDR2 sequences are MGHDK and SYGVNS. The CDR3 region is CASSEDRLGTKGGYTF. CDR3 in DNA: TGTGCCAGCAGTGAGGACAGACTCGGGACCAAGGGTGGCTACACCTTC.

V and J are TRBV6-5 and TRBJ1-1, with 8 bases lining up with TRBD1. V gave up 2 bases and J gave up 1 base; unmatched junction bases: 0. This CDR3 has 14 amino acids. Germline CDR1 and CDR2: MNHEY and SVGAGI. The CDR3, as DNA: TGTGCCAGCAGTTACGACAGGGGGAACACTGAAGCTTTCTTT. Translation gives CASSYDRGNTEAFF.

The chain couples TRBV28 to TRBJ2-3, with 8 bases identical to TRBD2. V dropped 3 bases and J dropped 3; count of bases not matched to a gene: 5. The CDR3 is made up of 15 amino acids. Per the germline V gene, CDR1 is MDHEN and CDR2 is SYDVKM. CDR3 protein: CASSFSGIITDTQYF. Written as DNA, the CDR3 is TGTGCCAGCAGTTTTAGCGGGATTATAACAGATACGCAGTATTTT.

The CDR3 loop is CASSRAPGQSMEKLFF. The CDR3 region has the DNA TGTGCCAGCAGTAGAGCTCCGGGACAGTCGATGGAAAAACTGTTTTTT. This chain uses TRBV2 with TRBJ1-4; 7 bases line up with TRBD1. V was pared by 5 bases and J by 8 bases, with 14 bases of the junction left unmatched. The CDR3 is made up of 16 amino acids. Germline CDR1 is SNHLY and CDR2 is FYNNEI.

The genes are TRBV18 and TRBJ1-2; 8 bases line up with TRBD1. Germline V lookup: CDR1 KGHSH, CDR2 LQKENI. The CDR3 extends over 13 amino acids. J was trimmed by 8 bases and V by 6 bases; bases with no gene match: 8. The CDR3 region is CASSPAGGNGYTF. As DNA, the CDR3 is TGTGCCAGCTCCCCTGCAGGGGGCAACGGCTACACCTTC.

This sequence joins TRBV27 and TRBJ2-7; 10 nucleotides match TRBD2. Unmatched junction bases numbered 4, after V lost 5 bases and J lost 0 bases. Germline loops: CDR1 MNHEY, CDR2 SMNVEV (reference sequence). This CDR3 comprises 15 residues. The DNA of the CDR3 is TGTGCCAGCAGTAAAGGACTAGCGGACTCCTACGAGCAGTACTTC. Protein product: CASSKGLADSYEQYF.

This clone was recorded once. The chain employs TRBV28 and TRBJ2-7; 8 positions match TRBD2. Per the germline V gene, CDR1 is MDHEN and CDR2 is SYDVKM. The CDR3 has 16 amino acids. The V gene end was trimmed by 1 base and the J gene end by 2 bases; junction bases not matched to a gene: 7. The CDR3 region has the DNA TGTGCCAGCAGTTTATTGTCGCCGGGAGGGGCCTACGAGCAGTACTTC. Its protein is CASSLLSPGGAYEQYF.

The CDR3 DNA follows: TGTGCCAGTAGTAGAGGACAGAGAGATAACTATGGCTACACCTTC. Translated: CASSRGQRDNYGYTF. The J gene is TRBJ1-2, the V gene TRBV19, with D maybe TRBD1 (6 bases). Trimming removed 4 bases at V and 1 base at J, with 13 bases between. The CDR3 sequence is 15 residues long. Looked up from germline, CDR1 is LNHDA and CDR2 is SQIVND (reference sequence).

The table lists this clone with a count of one. The genes are TRBV6-1 and TRBJ2-3, with D hard to call. Germline values: CDR1 MNHNS, CDR2 SASEGT. The ends were cut back, 6 bases at V and 6 bases at J, with 13 bases in the middle. CDR3 length equals 13 residues. The CDR3 reads CASRAFTTDTQYF. The CDR3 bases are TGTGCCAGCAGAGCCTTTACTACGGATACGCAGTATTTT.

V is TRBV7-9 and J is TRBJ2-1; TRBD2 agrees at 7 bases. Germline assignment: CDR1 SEHNR and CDR2 FQNEAQ (reference sequence). This CDR3 has 16 residues. V lost 1 base to trimming and J lost 7 bases; unmatched junction nucleotides: 10. CDR3 nucleotide sequence: TGTGCCAGCAGCTTAGGTACAGCGGGAAGGAGGAATGAGCAGTTCTTC. This sequence encodes CASSLGTAGRRNEQFF.